This T cell receptor beta chain emerged from a study of T cell repertoires in cytomegalovirus infection. Across the whole study: Indicated by public TCR beta signatures were CMV infection and matching HLA type.

TCRdb independently ran MiXCR on the reads; one entry per CDR3 protein. Of about 400,000 distinct CDR3 sequences listed, about 34% are singletons. General study points: Identification of carriers of CMV plus the relevant HLA was performed using cumulative public TCR beta family frequency. Dominating the ex vivo response were TCR beta clonotypes that were CMV-specific and HLA-C-restricted.

This clonotype was found many times. Its antigen remains unknown. Germline V gene sequence: CDR1 SEHNR, CDR2 FQNEAQ (reference sequence). Trimming pared 5 bases from V and 5 bases from J, leaving 12 bases between. This CDR3 has 13 amino acids. Material: cultured PBMCs, obtained from culture after CMV antigen stimulation. The J gene is TRBJ1-1, the V gene TRBV7-9, with D hard to call. This receptor was identified in a human donor in good health (CMV status not recorded). Some clones in this sample may be carry-over from other donors' samples. The CDR3 DNA follows: TGTGCCAGCAGCCTAAATAGTGGGACTGAAGCTTTCTTT. Translation gives CASSLNSGTEAFF.